The 32 T cell receptor beta chains reported below all come from one sample, sequenced in a study of PD-L1 blockade in urothelial cancer. Time point specified: pretreatment peripheral blood. Some clones are missing from TCRdb's copy, which holds only in-frame ones; the method was immunoSEQ multiplex PCR. This sample yields roughly 43,000 clones, of which approximately 80% are seen a single time; 15% to 20% belongs to the top ten. Sequencing used PBMCs, obtained around atezolizumab (anti-PD-L1) treatment. These receptor sequences come from a man in his sixties with urothelial cancer.

This chain joins TRBV27 and TRBJ2-7; maybe TRBD1 (6 bases). V was shortened by 2 bases and J by 4 bases, with 21 bases between the two germline ends. CDR1 MNHEY and CDR2 SMNVEV come from the germline V gene (reference sequence). The CDR3 consists of 17 residues. CDR3 residues: CASSLSFDDWGRYEQYF. For the CDR3, the DNA is TGTGCCAGCAGTTTAAGTTTCGATGATTGGGGGCGATACGAGCAGTACTTC.

The chain uses TRBV4-1 and TRBJ1-1, with 9 positions matching TRBD1. This CDR3 is 18 amino acids long. Germline assignment: CDR1 MGHRA and CDR2 YSYEKL. J gave up 4 bases and V 0 bases, and 12 bases lay outside the gene matches. CDR3 sequence (DNA): TGCGCCAGCAGCCAAGATGACAGGACAGGGGCCAGGGGCACTGAAGCTTTCTTT. Translating it yields CASSQDDRTGARGTEAFF.

This clone was recorded once. The CDR3 region is CATSRALRTDLYGYTF. CDR3 bases: TGTGCCACCAGCAGAGCCTTAAGGACAGATTTATATGGCTACACCTTC. The V and J genes are TRBV15 and TRBJ1-2; possible D gene TRBD1, 6 bases. There are 16 residues in the CDR3. Germline CDR1 and CDR2: LNHNV and YYDKDF (reference sequence). V lost 1 base and J 5 bases, leaving 17 bases between the germline ends.

This clone was picked up a small number of times. This rearrangement joins TRBV7-6 to TRBJ2-7; the match to TRBD2 covers 9 bases. V dropped 5 bases and J dropped 3; count of bases not matched to a gene: 8. Germline values: CDR1 SGHVS, CDR2 FNYEAQ. The CDR3 is 15 residues long. The CDR3 DNA sequence: TGTGCCAGCAGCCAACCGACTAGCGGTAACTACGAGCAGTACTTC. It specifies CASSQPTSGNYEQYF.

This chain connects TRBV4-2 to TRBJ2-1; 9 nucleotides align to TRBD1. CDR1 and CDR2 from the germline V gene are LGHNA and YNFKEQ. The CDR3 has 16 amino acids. Trimming at V came to 5 bases and at J to 1 base, leaving 6 bases not matched to a gene. CDR3 region: CASSYGQGKSYNEQFF. The CDR3 DNA reads TGTGCCAGCAGCTATGGACAGGGGAAATCCTACAATGAGCAGTTCTTC.

The chain uses TRBV10-2 and TRBJ1-1, with 8 bases lining up with TRBD1. The CDR3 contains 14 residues. Germline V gene sequence: CDR1 WSHSY, CDR2 SAAADI. The V and J ends lost 6 bases and 5 bases, in that order; junction bases with no gene match: 8. CDR3 coding DNA: TGCGCCAGCAGCCCACGACAGGGGAGAACTGAAGCTTTCTTT. Translating gives CASSPRQGRTEAFF.

The chain carries TRBV19 and TRBJ2-3; possibly TRBD1 for D (5 bases). The CDR3 loop spans 13 amino acids. Per the germline V gene, CDR1 is LNHDA and CDR2 is SQIVND (reference sequence). The V and J ends lost 8 bases and 2 bases respectively, with 11 bases between them. The CDR3 DNA reads TGTGCCAGTCGAGTAGGGGCCACAGATACGCAGTATTTT. Amino acid sequence: CASRVGATDTQYF.

This clone was seen more than once but under ten times. This CDR3 is missing its conserved last phenylalanine or tryptophan, likely due to a read error. The DNA is omitted, as the CDR3 cannot be located on it reliably, and the CDR3 follows TCRdb's listing. The CDR3 here is CASSSFEGWVSL. The chain uses TRBV18 and TRBJ2-7; TRBD2, the D gene given by the table, was not confirmed from the DNA. From its first to its last residue, the CDR3 has 12 amino acids. Germline V gives CDR1 KGHSH, CDR2 LQKENI.

J is TRBJ2-7 and V is TRBV7-2, with TRBD1 as a possible D gene (6 bases). Trimming cost V 2 bases and J 3 bases, with 17 bases left between them. This CDR3 is 16 amino acids long. Germline V gene data show CDR1 as SGHTA and CDR2 as FQGNSA. The CDR3 loop reads CASSLSRSRGIYEQYF. CDR3 nucleotide sequence: TGTGCCAGCAGCTTAAGCCGCTCGAGGGGGATCTACGAGCAGTACTTC.

The V gene is TRBV30, the J gene TRBJ1-1; a possible D gene is TRBD1 (6 bases). Germline V lookup: CDR1 GTSNPN, CDR2 SVGIG (reference sequence). Trimming removed 4 bases from V and 1 base from J, with 7 bases in between. This CDR3 has 12 residues. CDR3 nucleotide sequence: TGTGCCTGGAACAGGGAGAACACTGAAGCTTTCTTT. Protein product: CAWNRENTEAFF.

The chain carries TRBV5-1 and TRBJ2-2, with D tentatively TRBD2 (5 bases). Germline V lookup: CDR1 SGHRS, CDR2 YFSETQ. Trimming took off 4 bases at V and 6 bases at J, with 16 bases between the two ends. This CDR3 region has 15 residues. CDR3 sequence (DNA): TGCGCCAGCAGCCTACGATCTAGCTCGTCCGGGGAGCTGTTTTTT. As protein: CASSLRSSSSGELFF.

The chain carries TRBV11-2 and TRBJ2-1; no definite D call. Germline V gene lookup returns CDR1 SGHAT and CDR2 FQNNGV. The germline V and J ends were trimmed by 1 base and 2 bases, with 12 bases remaining between them. The CDR3 is 16 residues long. CDR3 loop: CASSLVAARPYNEQFF. As DNA, the CDR3 is TGTGCCAGCAGCTTAGTCGCTGCGCGGCCCTACAATGAGCAGTTCTTC.

The V gene is TRBV18, the J gene TRBJ1-2, with 8 bases identical to TRBD1. This CDR3 spans 14 amino acids. Per the germline V gene, CDR1 is KGHSH and CDR2 is LQKENI. With 1 base clipped from V and 6 bases from J, the junction kept 4 bases outside the gene matches. In DNA form, the CDR3 reads TGTGCCAGCTCACCACAGGGACAGGAGGATGGCTACACCTTC. It yields the protein CASSPQGQEDGYTF.

The chain uses TRBV6-6 and TRBJ2-1; TRBD2 matches at 9 bases. Trimming took 6 bases from V and 2 from J; bases not matched to a gene: 8. CDR1 MNHNY and CDR2 SVGAGI come from the germline V gene (reference sequence). The CDR3 totals 16 residues. The CDR3 DNA is TGTGCCAGCAGCTCGTCGAGCGGGGGGACCTACAATGAGCAGTTCTTC. It translates to CASSSSSGGTYNEQFF.

This chain connects TRBV10-3 to TRBJ2-2, with 8 bases lining up with TRBD1. This CDR3 region has 16 residues. Trimming removed 4 bases from V and 5 bases from J; junction bases left unmatched: 9. Germline V gene sequence: CDR1 ENHRY, CDR2 SYGVKD. The CDR3 nucleotides are TGTGCCATCAGTGCCCCCAGGGGGCAGGGAACCGGGGAGCTGTTTTTT. Protein sequence: CAISAPRGQGTGELFF.

V usage is TRBV21-1 and J usage is TRBJ1-5; TRBD1, the table's D call, lacks a check against the DNA. TRBV21-1 is marked as a pseudogene. The CDR3 contains 18 residues. In nucleotides, the CDR3 is TGTGCCAGCAGCAAAGCGAACAGGGGAGGTTGTGGGAATCAGCCCCAGCATTTT. This gives the protein CASSKANRGGCGNQPQHF.

This chain links TRBV28 with TRBJ2-5, with a possible D match to TRBD1 (5 bases). Germline values: CDR1 MDHEN, CDR2 SYDVKM. V was cut by 1 base and J by 1 base, with 16 bases left in between. The CDR3 loop spans 17 amino acids. Written as DNA, the CDR3 is TGTGCCAGCAGTTTATTTGGATCAGGGTCGGGCCAAGAGACCCAGTACTTC. It is translated as CASSLFGSGSGQETQYF.

V is TRBV7-2 and J is TRBJ2-4; 10 nucleotides align to TRBD2. The CDR3 sequence is 14 residues long. Trimming took 8 bases from V and 7 from J; bases not matched to a gene: 8. Germline V lookup: CDR1 SGHTA, CDR2 FQGNSA. CDR3 loop: CASGIAGGRNIQYF. The CDR3 DNA is TGTGCCAGCGGAATAGCGGGAGGTCGGAACATTCAGTACTTC.

The rearrangement links TRBV11-2 to TRBJ1-2; D might be TRBD1 (5 bases). The CDR3 has 14 residues. V lost 0 bases to trimming and J lost 4 bases, with 9 bases between them. Germline-derived CDR1 and CDR2 are SGHAT and FQNNGV. The CDR3 reads CASSLEAGPYGYTF. CDR3 nucleotides: TGTGCCAGCAGCTTAGAAGCGGGGCCCTATGGCTACACCTTC.

The V gene is TRBV5-4, the J gene TRBJ1-2; 8 bases align to TRBD1. The CDR3 covers 15 residues. V was pared by 3 bases and J by 8 bases, with 12 bases of the junction left unmatched. Per the germline V gene, CDR1 is SGHNT and CDR2 is YYREEE (reference sequence). CDR3 protein: CASSSPGQGYRGYTF. The CDR3 DNA follows: TGTGCCAGCAGCTCGCCCGGACAGGGTTACCGCGGCTACACCTTC.

This chain connects TRBV5-4 to TRBJ2-7, with 11 nucleotides matching TRBD2. Germline lookup yields CDR1 SGHNT and CDR2 YYREEE (reference sequence). The CDR3 is 16 amino acids. J gave up 7 bases and V 3 bases, and 12 bases lay outside the gene matches. DNA for the CDR3: TGTGCCAGCAGCTCACCGGGACTAGCGGTGGAGAAAGAGCAGTACTTC. Protein: CASSSPGLAVEKEQYF.

This chain uses TRBV4-3 with TRBJ2-7, with TRBD1 identical over 8 bases. After removal of 0 bases from V and 6 bases from J, the junction contained 4 bases not matched to a gene. The CDR3 length is 14 residues. Per germline, CDR1 LGHNA and CDR2 YSLEER. In DNA, the CDR3 is TGCGCCAGCAGCCAAGATTCAGGGGGCAGCGAGCAGTACTTC. Its protein is CASSQDSGGSEQYF.

The CDR3 DNA is TGTGCCAGCAGCTTGGGACTAGCGGGAGGTGCAGATACGCAGTATTTT. Protein sequence: CASSLGLAGGADTQYF. The chain employs TRBV5-5 and TRBJ2-3; 13 nucleotides match TRBD2. The CDR3 length is 16 residues. V lost 0 bases to trimming and J lost 4 bases; unmatched junction nucleotides: 2. Germline loops: CDR1 SGHKS, CDR2 YYEKEE (reference sequence).

Only a few counts were recorded for this clone. CDR3 sequence reads: CASSLGSGAGTEAFF. CDR3 nucleotides: TGTGCCAGCAGCCTCGGGAGCGGAGCGGGAACTGAAGCTTTCTTT. V usage is TRBV7-8 and J usage is TRBJ1-1; no clear D gene. Germline CDR1 SGHVS, CDR2 FQNEAQ. The V and J ends lost 5 bases and 5 bases respectively, with 18 bases between them. This CDR3 spans 15 amino acids.

The V call is TRBV11-2, the J call TRBJ2-2; 7 bases are shared with TRBD2. V shed 2 bases, J shed 6 bases, and the junction held 9 bases outside the gene matches. The CDR3 sequence is 16 residues long. The V gene's germline CDR1 is SGHAT and CDR2 FQNNGV. This CDR3 is CASSLLGGSRPGELFF. The CDR3 DNA sequence: TGTGCCAGCAGCTTACTTGGCGGGAGTCGGCCCGGGGAGCTGTTTTTT.

V and J are TRBV28 and TRBJ1-6; TRBD1 agrees at 7 bases. V lost 4 bases and J lost 9; bases outside the gene matches: 9. Germline CDR1 reads MDHEN; CDR2 reads SYDVKM. The length of the CDR3 is 15 residues. CDR3 sequence: CASSYHRDRSSPLHF. CDR3 coding DNA: TGTGCCAGCAGTTACCACCGGGACAGATCTTCACCCCTCCACTTT.

The rearrangement uses TRBV4-2 and TRBJ2-2, with 8 bases fitting TRBD2. CDR1 and CDR2 from the germline V gene are LGHNA and YNFKEQ. The CDR3 consists of 16 residues. The ends lost 1 base at V and 9 bases at J; junction bases unmatched: 10. CDR3 sequence (DNA): TGTGCCAGCAGCCAAGGAGGCCCCAGCGGGAGTTGGGAGCTGTTTTTT. Its protein is CASSQGGPSGSWELFF.

The chain is built from TRBV7-2 and TRBJ1-1; 8 nucleotides line up with TRBD1. Trimming took 4 bases from V and 6 from J; bases not matched to a gene: 4. The CDR3 sequence is 13 residues long. Germline V gives CDR1 SGHTA, CDR2 FQGNSA. The CDR3 region is CASSWTGIPEAFF. As DNA, the CDR3 is TGTGCCAGCAGCTGGACAGGGATCCCTGAAGCTTTCTTT.

The V and J genes are TRBV19 and TRBJ1-3; D is unresolved. CDR3 length: 15 residues. Per germline, CDR1 LNHDA and CDR2 SQIVND (reference sequence). The V gene lost 6 bases and the J gene lost 3 bases, with 15 bases spanning the gap. This chain's CDR3 is CASRRTGEGGNTIYF. The CDR3 DNA reads TGTGCCAGTAGGAGGACTGGAGAGGGTGGAAACACCATATATTTT.

V usage is TRBV28 and J usage is TRBJ2-7; 9 nucleotides line up with TRBD1. Germline V gives CDR1 MDHEN, CDR2 SYDVKM. This CDR3 contains 13 residues. Losses at the gene ends were 7 bases for V and 7 bases for J; bases not matched to a gene: 8. CDR3 in amino acids: CASTSGQGSEQYF. The CDR3 bases are TGTGCCAGCACATCCGGACAGGGGAGTGAGCAGTACTTC.

This clone was detected once. The V and J genes are TRBV19 and TRBJ1-5; the match to TRBD1 covers 7 bases. The CDR3 covers 15 residues. Germline lookup yields CDR1 LNHDA and CDR2 SQIVND (reference sequence). V shed 3 bases, J shed 2 bases, and the junction held 4 bases outside the gene matches. Here the CDR3 reads CASSIGQAGNQPQHF. As DNA, the CDR3 is TGTGCCAGTAGTATTGGACAGGCGGGCAATCAGCCCCAGCATTTT.

This chain connects TRBV5-1 to TRBJ2-5; D is unresolved. V gave up 0 bases and J gave up 4 bases, with 4 bases separating them. The length of the CDR3 is 12 residues. Germline CDR1 is SGHRS and CDR2 is YFSETQ. CDR3 DNA: TGCGCCAGCAGCTTGGAGCCAGAGACCCAGTACTTC. Amino acids: CASSLEPETQYF.